The source of this T cell receptor beta chain is a study of post-analysis software for immune sequencing data. At the level of the study: In terms of disease course, relapsing-remitting, secondary progressive and progressive-relapsing multiple sclerosis were included. Points from the study as a whole: F-measure co-clustering was strong for batch-matched samples. Five or six TRBV segments were significantly more frequent in patients than in controls. TRBV5-6, TRBV5-1 and TRBV20-1 were among these segments.

V lost 1 base and J lost 8; bases outside the gene matches: 7. There are 16 residues in the CDR3. Germline V gene sequence: CDR1 LGHNA, CDR2 YSLEER. Researchers reported that TCR beta cDNA libraries carried unique molecular identifiers. TCRdb used MiXCR to reprocess the PCR reads, holding one entry per CDR3 protein. Of around 400,000 distinct CDR3 sequences listed, roughly 38% are singletons. The sample holds a few counts of this clonotype. The antigen is undetermined. This clonotype originated in a girl between 10 and 17 years old with multiple sclerosis. Sequenced sample: blood. The chain combines TRBV4-3 with TRBJ2-1; 11 positions match TRBD1. The CDR3 DNA sequence: TGCGCCAGCAGCCAAGGGACAGGGGGCTGGTACGATGAGCAGTTCTTC. Residues: CASSQGTGGWYDEQFF.